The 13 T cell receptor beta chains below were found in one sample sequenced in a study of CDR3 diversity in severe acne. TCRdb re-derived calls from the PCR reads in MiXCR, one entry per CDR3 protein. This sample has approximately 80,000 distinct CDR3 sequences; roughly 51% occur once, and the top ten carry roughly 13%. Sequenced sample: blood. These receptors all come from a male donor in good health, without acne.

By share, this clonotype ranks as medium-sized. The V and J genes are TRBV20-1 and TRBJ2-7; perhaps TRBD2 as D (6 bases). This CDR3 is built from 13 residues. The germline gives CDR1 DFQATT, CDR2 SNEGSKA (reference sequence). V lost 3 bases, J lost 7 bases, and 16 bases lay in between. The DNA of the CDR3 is TGCAGTGCTAGGAGGGGACTCGACACGGAGCAGTACTTC. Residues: CSARRGLDTEQYF.

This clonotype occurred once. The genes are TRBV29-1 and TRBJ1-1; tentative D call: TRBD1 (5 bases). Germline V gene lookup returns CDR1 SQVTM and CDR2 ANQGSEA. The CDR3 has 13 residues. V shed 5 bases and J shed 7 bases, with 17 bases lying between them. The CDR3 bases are TGCAGCGTTATCGTTCTCGAGCAGGGTGAAGCTTTCTTT. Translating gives CSVIVLEQGEAFF.

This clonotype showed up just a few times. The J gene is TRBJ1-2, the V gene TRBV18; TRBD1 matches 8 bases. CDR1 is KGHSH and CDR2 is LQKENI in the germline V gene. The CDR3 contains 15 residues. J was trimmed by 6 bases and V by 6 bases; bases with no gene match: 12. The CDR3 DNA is TGTGCCAGCTCCGACCAGGGGGCAGGTCAGAATGGCTACACCTTC. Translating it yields CASSDQGAGQNGYTF.

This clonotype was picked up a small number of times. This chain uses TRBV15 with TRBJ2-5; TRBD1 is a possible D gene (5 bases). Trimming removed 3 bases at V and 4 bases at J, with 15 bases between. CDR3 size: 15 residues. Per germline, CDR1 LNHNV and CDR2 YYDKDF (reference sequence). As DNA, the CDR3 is TGTGCCACCAGCAGGGACACCGCGCGGTTAGAGACCCAGTACTTC. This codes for CATSRDTARLETQYF. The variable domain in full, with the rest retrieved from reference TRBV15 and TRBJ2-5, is DAMVIQNPRYQVTQFGKPVTLSCSQTLNHNVMYWYQQKSSQAPKLLFHYYDKDFNNEADTPDNFQSRRPNTSFCFLDIRSPGLGDTAMYLCATSRDTARLETQYFGPGTRLLVL.

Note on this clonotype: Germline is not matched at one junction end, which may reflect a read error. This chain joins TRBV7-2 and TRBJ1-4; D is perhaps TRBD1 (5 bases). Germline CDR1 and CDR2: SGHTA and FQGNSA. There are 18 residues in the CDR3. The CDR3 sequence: CASSLPLSWGRPIKKLLF. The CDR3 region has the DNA TGTGCCAGCAGCTTACCCCTTTCGTGGGGACGCCCTATTAAAAAACTGCTTTTT.

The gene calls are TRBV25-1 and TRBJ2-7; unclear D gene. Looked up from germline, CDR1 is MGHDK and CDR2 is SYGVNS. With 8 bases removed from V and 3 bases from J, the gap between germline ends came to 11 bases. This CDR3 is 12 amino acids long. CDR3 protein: CASSPQYYEQYF. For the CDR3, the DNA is TGTGCCAGCTCACCACAGTACTACGAGCAGTACTTC.

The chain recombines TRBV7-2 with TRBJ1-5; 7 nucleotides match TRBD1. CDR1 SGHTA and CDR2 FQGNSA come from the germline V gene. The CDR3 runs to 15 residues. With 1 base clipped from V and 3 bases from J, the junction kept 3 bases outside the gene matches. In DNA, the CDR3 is TGTGCCAGCAGCTTAGTAGGGACAGCCAATCAGCCCCAGCATTTT. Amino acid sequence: CASSLVGTANQPQHF.

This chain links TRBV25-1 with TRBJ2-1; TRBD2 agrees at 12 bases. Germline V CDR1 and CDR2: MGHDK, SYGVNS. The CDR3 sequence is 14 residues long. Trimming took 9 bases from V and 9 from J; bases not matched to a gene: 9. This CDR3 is CASLRTSGRTEQFF. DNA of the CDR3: TGTGCCAGTTTACGAACTAGCGGGAGGACTGAGCAGTTCTTC.

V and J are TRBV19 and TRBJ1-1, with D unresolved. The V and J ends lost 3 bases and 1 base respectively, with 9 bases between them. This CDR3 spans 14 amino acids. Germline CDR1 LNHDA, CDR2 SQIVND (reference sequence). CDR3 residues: CASSIGSRNTEAFF. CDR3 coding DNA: TGTGCCAGTAGTATTGGGAGCCGGAACACTGAAGCTTTCTTT.

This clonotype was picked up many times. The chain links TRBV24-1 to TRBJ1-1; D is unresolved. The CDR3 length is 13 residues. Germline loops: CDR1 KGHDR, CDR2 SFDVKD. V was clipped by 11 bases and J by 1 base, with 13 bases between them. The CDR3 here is CASRYQANTEAFF. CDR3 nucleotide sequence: TGTGCCAGCAGATACCAGGCGAACACTGAAGCTTTCTTT.

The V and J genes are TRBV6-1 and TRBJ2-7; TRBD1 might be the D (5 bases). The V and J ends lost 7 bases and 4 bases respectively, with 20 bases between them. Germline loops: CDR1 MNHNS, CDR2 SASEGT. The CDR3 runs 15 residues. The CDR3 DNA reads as TGTGCCAGCACGCGAAGAGCCAGGGTAGGGTACGAGCAGTACTTC. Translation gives CASTRRARVGYEQYF.

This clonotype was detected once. The CDR3 DNA reads TGCAGTGCTAGAATTACTAGCGGGAGAGGCGAGCAGTACTTC. Translated: CSARITSGRGEQYF. The rearrangement joins TRBV20-1 to TRBJ2-7; 11 bases match TRBD2. Germline V gives CDR1 DFQATT, CDR2 SNEGSKA (reference sequence). There are 14 residues in the CDR3. Trimming at V came to 2 bases and at J to 6 bases, leaving 6 bases not matched to a gene.

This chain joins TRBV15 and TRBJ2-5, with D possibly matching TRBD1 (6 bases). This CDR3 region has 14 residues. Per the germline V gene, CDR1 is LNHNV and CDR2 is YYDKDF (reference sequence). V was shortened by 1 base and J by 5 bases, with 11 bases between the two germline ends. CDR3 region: CATSRAETGETQYF. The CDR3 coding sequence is TGTGCCACCAGCAGAGCCGAGACAGGCGAGACCCAGTACTTC.